These T cell receptor beta chains were read from a single sample in a study of cytomegalovirus exposure and HLA in healthy donors. Sequencing used immunoSEQ multiplex PCR; TCRdb keeps in-frame clones, though not all of them. Of over 75,000 clones in the sample, 65% to 85% were seen once. The sequenced sample consisted of PBMCs. The source is a woman in her forties or fifties in good health and CMV-seronegative. CDR3s include the opening cysteine and the closing phenylalanine or tryptophan. The D gene is left open where the match is weak. Expanded clones are given a class, and other clones once, few, many or no size at all.

TRBV2,NA,TRBJ1-3,NA,TGTGCCAGCAGTGATGGTTCACTCTCTGGAAACACCATATATTTT,CASSDGSLSGNTIYF
TRBV7-2,TRBD1,TRBJ1-2,NA,TGTGCCAGCAGCTTAGGACAGGGCTATGGCTACACCTTC,CASSLGQGYGYTF
TRBV5-6,NA,TRBJ2-1,NA,TGTGCCAGCAGCCCAGGGAACTACAATGAGCAGTTCTTC,CASSPGNYNEQFF
TRBV9,TRBD1,TRBJ2-6,few,TGTGCCAGCAGCGTAGGGGGACAGGGACACTCTGGGGCCAACGTCCTGACTTTC,CASSVGGQGHSGANVLTF
TRBV13,TRBD1,TRBJ1-1,few,TGTGCCAGCAGCGGTCCTAGGACAGGGAAAGCTTTCTTT,CASSGPRTGKAFF
TRBV19,TRBD2,TRBJ2-2,NA,TGTGCCAGCAGAGCGGGAGTCGAGGGCGGGGAGCTGTTTTTT,CASRAGVEGGELFF
TRBV18,TRBD1,TRBJ2-2,NA,TGTGCCAGCTCACATGCTGAGAGGCCAGGGGGCAACACCGGGGAGCTGTTTTTT,CASSHAERPGGNTGELFF
TRBV7-5,NA,TRBJ2-3,few,TGTGCCAGAAGCTTGGTTCACATACGACTCACAGATACGCAGTATTTT,CARSLVHIRLTDTQYF
TRBV28,TRBD1,TRBJ2-7,few,TGTGCCAGCAGTTTCGGGGACAGGGCCTACGAGCAGTACTTC,CASSFGDRAYEQYF
TRBV20-1,NA,TRBJ1-1,NA,TGCAGTGCTAGCGGAGGGTACGGGGCTTTCTTT,CSASGGYGAFF
TRBV15,NA,TRBJ1-5,NA,TGTGCCACCAGCAGAGGGGCACAAGGCAATCAGCCCCAGCATTTT,CATSRGAQGNQPQHF
TRBV9,TRBD1,TRBJ2-1,NA,TGTGCCAGCAGCCTCACGACAGGGTCAGTGGTAGCAAATGAGCAGTTCTTC,CASSLTTGSVVANEQFF
TRBV5-1,NA,TRBJ2-1,NA,TGCGCCAGCAGCTTGGTGGTTACAGGGACAAGAGATGAGCAGTTCTTC,CASSLVVTGTRDEQFF
TRBV4-1,NA,TRBJ2-5,NA,TGCGCCAGCAGCCAAGAAGAAGACAGACGAGAGACCCAGTACTTC,CASSQEEDRRETQYF
TRBV5-1,TRBD1,TRBJ1-3,NA,TGCGCCAGCAGCTCGGGACAGGGGATAGGGTCTGGAAACACCATATATTTT,CASSSGQGIGSGNTIYF
TRBV6-5,NA,TRBJ1-2,NA,TGTGCCAGCTATTCGGGGGGGTTAGGCTACACCTTC,CASYSGGLGYTF
TRBV4-2,NA,TRBJ1-5,NA,TGTGCCAGCAGCCAAGAGAAGCGAACTAGCAATCAGCCCCAGCATTTT,CASSQEKRTSNQPQHF
TRBV19,TRBD2,TRBJ2-3,NA,TGTGCCAGTACCCGATTCTCAGCGGGAGGCCCACCGAGCGCGCAGTATTTT,CASTRFSAGGPPSAQYF
TRBV15,NA,TRBJ1-2,once,TGTGCCACCAGCAGAGATCCGGTCGGTGGCTATGGCTACACCTTC,CATSRDPVGGYGYTF
TRBV6-5,NA,TRBJ2-5,NA,TGTGCCAGTGCTTCTAGTACGGCCCAGTACTTC,CASASSTAQYF
TRBV7-9,TRBD1,TRBJ2-3,NA,TGTGCCAGCAGCTTAGCGAAGGGGGCAGGTACGCAGTATTTT,CASSLAKGAGTQYF
TRBV19,NA,TRBJ1-2,NA,TGTGCCAGTAAGGCCAGCTCGGGAGGCTACACCTTC,CASKASSGGYTF
TRBV10-3,TRBD2,TRBJ2-1,NA,TGTGCCATCAGTGACTCCGTATTAGCGGGAGGGCCCCTTACTTACAATGAGCAGTTCTTC,CAISDSVLAGGPLTYNEQFF
TRBV5-1,TRBD2,TRBJ2-2,NA,TGCGCCAGCAACGGGCTAGCGGGGCCTCCTTATACCGGGGAGCTGTTTTTT,CASNGLAGPPYTGELFF
TRBV7-8,NA,TRBJ2-7,NA,TGTGCCAGCAGGTACCGAGACGAGCAGTACTTC,CASRYRDEQYF
TRBV27,TRBD2,TRBJ2-2,NA,TGTGCCAGCAGTGCCCGACTAGCGGGTAACACCGGGGAGCTGTTTTTT,CASSARLAGNTGELFF
TRBV19,TRBD1,TRBJ1-1,NA,TGTGCCAGTAGTCAAGACAGGGGTTTGACTGAAGCTTTCTTT,CASSQDRGLTEAFF
TRBV5-6,TRBD1,TRBJ2-5,NA,TGTGCCAGCAGCTTGGTAGGGGGCGAAGAGCAGTACTTC,CASSLVGGEEQYF
TRBV27,TRBD1,TRBJ1-2,NA,TGTGCCAGCAGTTCGGGGGGGACAGGGGGCAGCTACACCTTC,CASSSGGTGGSYTF
TRBV4-1,NA,TRBJ2-3,few,TGCGCCAGCAGCCAAAGGGTTGGTCAGGGGTCAGATACGCAGTATTTT,CASSQRVGQGSDTQYF
TRBV5-1,TRBD2,TRBJ2-6,NA,TGCGCCAGCAGCGCGGGGGGCTCTGGGGCCAACGTCCTGACTTTC,CASSAGGSGANVLTF
TRBV7-7,TRBD2,TRBJ2-2,NA,TGTGCTATTTCGCGGGAGGCGGGCACCGGGGAGCTGTTTTTT,CAISREAGTGELFF
TRBV7-8,TRBD2,TRBJ2-2,NA,TGTGCCAGCAGCTTAGAGTTTCCGCGGGAGGAGGGAACCGGGGAGCTGTTTTTT,CASSLEFPREEGTGELFF
TRBV30,NA,TRBJ1-2,NA,TGTGCCTGGAGTATCCACAGGGCTAACTATGGCTACACCTTC,CAWSIHRANYGYTF
TRBV6-1,TRBD1,TRBJ1-2,NA,TGTGCCAGCAGTAAACCTTGGGACAGCTATGGCTACACCTTC,CASSKPWDSYGYTF